Sequencing of this TCR beta chain was carried out in a study of shared clonotypes between healthy human individuals. Background on the study: Three plates were used per donor for CD4 naive, three for CD4 memory, two for CD8 naive and one for CD8 memory. Findings and caveats of the study: Against clonotypes common to all four donors, non-shared ones had lower generation probabilities.

The CDR3 contains 12 residues. With 6 bases removed from V and 1 base from J, the gap between germline ends came to 6 bases. Germline V lookup: CDR1 KGHSH, CDR2 LQKENI. Comments on this clone: As yet, its antigen is unknown.

Libraries were prepared by immunoSEQ multiplex PCR; TCRdb keeps only in-frame clonotypes and omits some of them. The table lists fewer than 1 million clones, 90% to 98% of them singletons. CD45RO-negative, CCR7-selected cells formed the naive CD8 fraction, which excluded terminally differentiated effector memory CD45RA+ cells. The sequenced sample was naive CD8+ T cells sorted from blood. V is TRBV18 and J is TRBJ1-1, with D unclear. This clonotype originated in a man aged 25 to 40 in good health. This chain's CDR3 is CASSEQNTEAFF. The CDR3 region has the DNA TGTGCCAGCTCCGAGCAGAACACTGAAGCTTTCTTT. Together with reference TRBV18 and TRBJ1-1, the CDR3 gives the full variable domain: NAGVMQNPRHLVRRRGQEARLRCSPMKGHSHVYWYRQLPEEGLKFMVYLQKENIIDESGMPKERFSAEFPKEGPSILRIQQVVRGDSAAYFCASSEQNTEAFFGQGTRLTVV.